This paragraph reports one TCR beta chain. Its antigen is still unknown. Nothing much larger sits one base from this clone, and base qualities are not available. These data originate in a study of cytomegalovirus exposure and HLA in healthy donors (TCRdb year 2017). Broadly, across the study: An earlier analysis of some 600 of the donors reported under 300 Gb of sequence data and approximately 120 million unique TCR beta sequences obtained from 150 million to 200 million T cells. An early release covering some 640 HLA-typed donors comprised 250 to 350 gigabases of sequencing data and 85 million or so unique TCR sequences. The genetic ancestry cluster associated with self-reported Caucasian donors included roughly four fifths of the roughly 360 genotyped donors. The aim of the study was to test whether cataloging public T cell receptors could identify signatures of past pathogen exposure. The study used immunosequencing to profile the T cell repertoires of hundreds of subjects and linked those repertoires to cytomegalovirus serostatus. A separate validation cohort of approximately 130 different subjects was used in addition to the roughly 700-subject first cohort. To predict cytomegalovirus infection status, the study combined high-throughput TCR immunosequencing, statistical association of individual TCRs with disease status, and machine learning. A later analysis re-analyzed previously published TCR beta repertoires from roughly 600 donors and added high-resolution HLA genotyping to study TCR occurrence patterns. Rather than using new phenotypic data, the later analysis identified candidate immune exposures from TCR beta sequences and from how often those sequences occurred across donors. In an earlier analysis of a few hundred of the donors, high-throughput TCR beta sequencing was used to judge whether each TCR beta V gene segment behaved as functional or pseudogenic. Donor age, sex, ethnicity and CMV serostatus were compiled together with the repertoire data. A later genetic analysis used genome-wide SNP genotypes for about 55% of the 666 donors, treating that subset as a discovery cohort. Every repertoire in the discovery cohort had been generated on one and the same sequencing platform. Class I and class II HLA loci were covered by the typing at four-digit resolution. The number of donors typed differed by locus, with 629-630 for A, B, C, DRB1 and DQB1, around 560 for DQA1, 606 for DPA1, and some 440 for DPB1. Five DR-DQ haplotypes were treated as single units for association and clustering because of strong linkage in the cohort. Across about 380 genotyped donors of the cohort, an average of approximately 220,000 unique TCR beta nucleotide sequences per donor were sequenced, and approximately 19% of those sequences were non-productive. The paper's findings and limits, for the study overall: The study gave a list of over 150 TCR beta chains associated with cytomegalovirus. Most CMV-associated TCR beta chains appeared to be HLA-restricted in a later analysis, and the HLA associations seemed to be driven largely by CMV exposure. Immune exposure information for the cohort was limited to CMV serostatus. In a later genetic analysis, a missense DCLRE1C variant was associated with V-gene and J-gene trimming of TCR beta chains, and the association was replicated in an independent cohort. In a later analysis, more than 15,000 TCR beta sequences were associated with specific HLA alleles at a false discovery rate of 0.05. This cohort had only TCR beta chains sequenced, and the lack of alpha or paired-chain data limited which features could be detected. Most TCR sequences were observed very rarely across donors, whereas some public TCRs were present in many individuals. When HLA alleles, especially DR and DQ, strongly co-occurred, attributing TCR associations to individual alleles was difficult. The 87-base-pair reads could not distinguish some IMGT-functional V segments, including TRBV6-2 and TRBV6-3, so those segments were excluded. A later analysis found that TCR association rates varied across HLA loci, with DRB1 alleles showing the most associated TCRs and HLA-C alleles the fewest. A group of highly shared sequence variants was considered likely to be a technical artifact of the sequencing pipeline. Because counts were too low, roughly 18 rarely observed V segments, including chromosome 9 orphons, were left out of the earlier analysis of some 600 of the donors. A further reported finding was that TCR beta sequences accurately predicted the HLA-A and HLA-B alleles for most subjects in the first cohort. The authors suggested that the approach could potentially be extended to other disease states and immunological phenotypes. The classifier was reported to diagnose cytomegalovirus status with high specificity and sensitivity in both the original and validation cohorts. In a later analysis, several top co-occurrence clusters were reported to appear linked to parvovirus B19, influenza, CMV and Epstein-Barr virus. Correlated functional status among segregating V segments might reflect linkage disequilibrium, but an unknown experimental factor could not be ruled out. Because HLA typing was missing for some donors at each locus, association tests included only the typed subset. A later genetic analysis reported fewer N-insertions in productive TCRs among donors in an Asian-associated ancestry cluster than the roughly 700-donor mean. In vitro tests confirmed that a few of the cytomegalovirus-associated TCR beta chains recognize cytomegalovirus antigens. Presence/absence analyses assumed roughly uniform sequencing depth across donors, an assumption that may not hold. An earlier analysis of approximately 590 of the donors showed that most TCR beta V segments appeared in productive rearrangements either about 87% or about 30% of the time, which broadly matched IMGT annotations. A later analysis found that HLA-associated TCR beta chains were more clonally expanded and had lower generation probabilities than equally common non-associated chains.

From cysteine to phenylalanine, the CDR3 is 14 amino acids long. Only the CDR3 DNA is retained, 42 bases long and in frame from the first base. CDR1 and CDR2 are read off the germline V gene as SGHDT and YYEEEE. A distance of 9 bases separates the germline ends of V and J, which lose 1 base and 3 bases respectively. In total, approximately 610 healthy bone marrow donors made up the cohort. At the time of sampling, every cohort member was nominally healthy, though immune exposures that went unrecorded were likely present. The donor tested CMV seronegative, placing the donor among the 350 or so seronegative members of the cohort. Every donor gave a peripheral blood sample, and the peripheral blood mononuclear cells from that sample were used for TCR beta sequencing. The Qiagen DNeasy Blood Extraction Kit was used to extract genomic DNA from the blood cell samples. Library preparation was by the immunoSEQ multiplex PCR assay. A mixture of 60 forward primers for TCR Vbeta segments and 13 reverse primers for TCR Jbeta segments was used in the multiplex PCR. The CDR3 region of rearranged TCR beta genes was amplified from genomic DNA with a multiplex PCR assay. The amplified TCR beta libraries were sequenced on the Illumina HiSeq System as 87-base-pair reads. The original pipeline was this. A later analysis counted about 80 million unique TCR beta chains across the 670 or so repertoires, and about 10 million of these chains were shared by at least two donors. A nearest-neighbor algorithm error-corrected the raw reads and collapsed the reads into unique sequences, merging closely related sequences to remove PCR and sequencing errors. V, D and J gene segments were assigned by aligning CDR3 sequences to IMGT reference sequences. For a sequence to be retained, a match of at least six nucleotides to both a V gene segment and a J gene segment was required. A rearrangement was called productive if the CDR3 had no stop codons and remained in frame with V and J, and every other rearrangement was called non-productive. CDR3 was defined by IMGT convention, running from the second conserved V-encoded cysteine to the conserved J-encoded phenylalanine. The earlier analysis of about 590 of the donors excluded sequences that lacked an unambiguous match to a single V gene segment. In an earlier analysis of approximately 560 of the donors, a V segment was called functional when productive rearrangements were above 56.7%, and segregating when the standard deviation between donors exceeded 5%. A statistical classification framework was developed to diagnose cytomegalovirus status using the catalog of TCR beta chain sequences. In a later analysis, TCR nucleotide sequences were compared against IMGT/GENE-DB human TR gene sequences so that V and J genes could be assigned. In a later analysis, CDR3 sequences and most-parsimonious VDJ recombination scenarios were assigned using the TCRdist pipeline. In a later analysis, each TCR beta chain was defined by its CDR3 amino acid sequence together with its V-gene family, and reads without a unique V-gene family were excluded. A later analysis removed 500 to 650 highly shared, low-generation-probability nucleotide sequences to deal with suspected cross-contamination and a sequencing artifact. In a later analysis, a clonal expansion index was calculated for each public chain from normalized within-repertoire ranks of inferred template counts. Generation probabilities in a later analysis came from a VDJ recombination model fitted to out-of-frame rearrangements, and those results were checked against IGoR. Hypergeometric tests were used in a later analysis to score TCR-TCR, TCR-HLA and TCR-CMV co-occurrence, with a repertoire-size bias correction applied to the TCR pairs. To estimate false discovery rates, a later analysis permuted the HLA or CMV assignments 20 times. In a later analysis, co-occurring TCRs were grouped with DBSCAN, and TCRdist sequence similarity was added when clustering was performed within HLA-allele-positive subsets. Co-occurrence clustering excluded repertoires with fewer than 30,000 or more than 120,000 public chains, plus five with anomalous nucleotide sharing. Drawn from immuneACCESS, this table holds only the in-frame rearrangements with V and J called that TCRdb kept. Clones are partly lost; checked studies trace under half to an unresolved V gene and leave the rest unexplained. The V and J calls and clone size come from that table; D and trimming were worked out from the DNA. The sample table holds around 130,000 clones, of which about four fifths were seen once. The ten largest clones represent approximately 2% of the sample.

The TCR originated in a man aged 18 to 29 in good health and CMV-seronegative. This sequence uses TRBV5-6 and TRBJ2-3; no D segment can be confidently identified. The sequencing input was PBMCs. For the CDR3, the sequence is CASSLPHGTDTQYF. DNA sequence: TGTGCCAGCAGCTTGCCCCACGGGACAGATACGCAGTATTTT.